Sequencing of this T cell receptor beta chain was carried out in a study of T-cell memory formation after mild COVID-19. Study-level points and caveats: A second wave expanding day 15 to 37 was CD4+-biased; contracting clones were balanced.

Notes on this clonotype: The antigen remains unidentified.

This CDR3 is 14 amino acids long. V gave up 4 bases and J gave up 4 bases, with 15 bases separating them. Germline CDR1 DFQATT, CDR2 SNEGSKA (reference sequence). TCRdb re-analysed the 5' RACE reads in MiXCR, keeping a single row per CDR3 protein. The sample contains over 150,000 distinct CDR3 sequences, 10% to 15% of which appear only once. V is TRBV20-1 and J is TRBJ2-3; either TRBD1 or TRBD2 may fit D (5 bases each). The TCR was taken from a man aged 18 to 35 who had mild COVID-19 (a few samples of this study predate the infection). Cell type and time point are not known. The sequenced material came from PBMCs or a T cell subset sorted from them (not recorded which). The CDR3 sequence is CSAKGTPRADTQYF. CDR3 sequence (DNA): TGCAGTGCTAAAGGGACCCCAAGGGCAGATACGCAGTATTTT.